A single sample is the source of the 23 T cell receptor beta chains below, sequenced in a study of OX40 agonist ivuxolimab in advanced cancers. TCRdb's table, derived via immunoSEQ multiplex PCR, lists solely in-frame clones and lacks some. The sample has about 22,000 clones; around 85% are singletons. Material: CD4+ or CD8+ T cells sorted from blood, obtained in a trial of the OX40 agonist ivuxolimab. These receptors originate from an adult with an advanced solid tumor such as melanoma, head and neck, liver or kidney cancer.

The chain recombines TRBV6-5 with TRBJ1-5; D may be TRBD1 (5 bases). The CDR3 runs 16 residues. CDR1 is MNHEY, CDR2 SVGAGI, per germline. Between the trimmed V and J ends, which lost 2 bases and 6 bases, there was a span of 17 bases. The DNA for the CDR3 is TGTGCCAGCAGTTACCGGGACCCCAGAGCGGGTCAGCCCCAGCATTTT. Amino acids: CASSYRDPRAGQPQHF.

The rearrangement links TRBV7-9 to TRBJ1-1, with D maybe TRBD1 (5 bases). Per the germline V gene, CDR1 is SEHNR and CDR2 is FQNEAQ (reference sequence). The CDR3 totals 12 residues. V shed 8 bases and J shed 7 bases, with 14 bases lying between them. The CDR3 DNA reads as TGTGCCAGCGGTAGTGGGGCCGGTGAAGCTTTCTTT. It is translated as CASGSGAGEAFF. Full variable domain (outside the CDR3, taken from reference TRBV7-9 and TRBJ1-1): DTGVSQNPRHKITKRGQNVTFRCDPISEHNRLYWYRQTLGQGPEFLTYFQNEAQLEKSRLLSDRFSAERPKGSFSTLEIQRTEQGDSAMYLCASGSGAGEAFFGQGTRLTVV.

The chain has TRBV4-2 and TRBJ1-5; maybe TRBD1 (6 bases). The germline CDR1 and CDR2 sequences are LGHNA and YNFKEQ. The CDR3 has 16 amino acids. V was pared by 1 base and J by 3 bases, with 13 bases between. The CDR3 DNA follows: TGTGCCAGCAGCCAAGTCCTAGGACAGTTCAATCAGCCCCAGCATTTT. Amino acids: CASSQVLGQFNQPQHF.

This CDR3 reads CASSLPGTVHGSQYF. CDR3 in DNA: TGTGCCAGCAGTTTACCCGGGACAGTCCACGGATCCCAGTACTTC. V usage is TRBV27 and J usage is TRBJ2-5; 7 bases are a match to TRBD1. The length of the CDR3 is 15 residues. Germline CDR1 MNHEY, CDR2 SMNVEV (reference sequence). V lost 2 bases to trimming and J lost 9 bases; unmatched junction nucleotides: 12.

This rearrangement joins TRBV4-3 to TRBJ2-4, with a tentative D call TRBD1 (5 bases). V dropped 1 base and J dropped 0 bases, with 10 bases sitting between them. The length of the CDR3 is 16 residues. Germline V CDR1 and CDR2: LGHNA, YSLEER. The CDR3 DNA reads as TGCGCCAGCAGCCAAGTGCAGACAGTAGCCAAAAACATTCAGTACTTC. Translated, it gives CASSQVQTVAKNIQYF.

The rearrangement links TRBV12-5 to TRBJ1-2; TRBD1 is a possible D gene (5 bases). Deletions cut 0 bases from V and 0 bases from J, with 11 bases between. The CDR3 loop spans 16 amino acids. Germline loops: CDR1 LGHNT, CDR2 FRNRAP. The CDR3, as DNA: TGTGCTAGTGGTTTGGTCGGGCGGGGGGCTAACTATGGCTACACCTTC. Protein: CASGLVGRGANYGYTF.

This clone was detected once. The CDR3 protein is CASSSLSRDATDTQYF. The CDR3 DNA follows: TGTGCCAGCAGCTCCCTTTCCCGGGACGCCACAGATACGCAGTATTTT. J is TRBJ2-3 and V is TRBV7-6; tentatively, D is TRBD1 or TRBD2 (5 bases each). Trimming left V 4 bases short and J 2 bases short, with 16 bases between. CDR1 and CDR2 from the germline V gene are SGHVS and FNYEAQ. CDR3 length equals 16 residues.

V is TRBV6-4 and J is TRBJ2-3; 11 nucleotides match TRBD2. This CDR3 region has 15 residues. Per the germline V gene, CDR1 is MRHNA and CDR2 is SNTAGT. V lost 2 bases, J lost 4 bases, and 2 bases stayed unmatched. The CDR3 loop is CASSDLAGGSDTQYF. CDR3 coding DNA: TGTGCCAGCAGTGACCTAGCGGGAGGTTCAGATACGCAGTATTTT.

This clone was seen repeatedly, ten times or more. This chain connects TRBV19 to TRBJ2-3; D possibly corresponds to TRBD1 (6 bases). Trimming took 0 bases from V and 5 from J, leaving 12 bases between them. Germline CDR1 LNHDA, CDR2 SQIVND (reference sequence). The CDR3 sequence is 15 residues long. This CDR3 is CASSIEHQGQDTQYF. The CDR3 DNA is TGTGCCAGTAGTATAGAACACCAGGGGCAAGATACGCAGTATTTT.

The V gene is TRBV5-1, the J gene TRBJ1-4; D gene uncertain. Per the germline V gene, CDR1 is SGHRS and CDR2 is YFSETQ. The CDR3 covers 15 residues. Deletions cut 2 bases from V and 2 bases from J, with 10 bases between. The CDR3 DNA sequence: TGCGCCAGCAGCTTCTACAGCAGTACTAATGAAAAACTGTTTTTT. Protein product: CASSFYSSTNEKLFF.

The V and J genes are TRBV6-6 and TRBJ2-7; D may be TRBD1 (6 bases). The CDR3 spans 11 residues. CDR1 is MNHNY and CDR2 is SVGAGI in the germline V gene (reference sequence). The V end was cut by 5 bases, the J end by 9 bases, with 11 bases between. The CDR3, as DNA: TGTGCCAGCAGTCCCGGACAGTTGCAGTACTTC. It translates to CASSPGQLQYF.

The genes are TRBV28 and TRBJ1-2; D uncertain. V shed 6 bases and J shed 6 bases, with 20 bases lying between them. The CDR3 spans 15 residues. Germline assignment: CDR1 MDHEN and CDR2 SYDVKM. The CDR3 nucleotides are TGTGCCAGCAGCTTGGGGTTATCGGTCAGGAATGGCTACACCTTC. Protein product: CASSLGLSVRNGYTF.

The chain carries TRBV5-5 and TRBJ2-7; TRBD1 matches 7 bases. This CDR3 contains 15 residues. The trim removed 0 bases at V and 0 bases at J, leaving 3 bases unmatched. CDR1 and CDR2 from the germline V gene are SGHKS and YYEKEE (reference sequence). The CDR3 bases are TGTGCCAGCAGCTTGGGACAGGGAAGCTCCTACGAGCAGTACTTC. Translation: CASSLGQGSSYEQYF.

V is TRBV7-8 and J is TRBJ1-1, with no clear D. The CDR3 extends over 12 amino acids. Germline V gene data show CDR1 as SGHVS and CDR2 as FQNEAQ. V lost 3 bases to trimming and J lost 7 bases, with 9 bases between them. The CDR3 spells CASSFNFGEAFF. CDR3 in DNA: TGTGCCAGCAGCTTCAATTTTGGTGAAGCTTTCTTT.

The J gene is TRBJ2-7, the V gene TRBV15; TRBD1 matches at 7 bases. This CDR3 is 19 amino acids long. V lost 0 bases to trimming and J lost 1 base; unmatched junction nucleotides: 15. The germline CDR1 and CDR2 sequences are LNHNV and YYDKDF (reference sequence). CDR3 DNA: TGTGCCACCAGCAGAGATATATTTACTGCCGGGACAGCATCCTACGAGCAGTACTTC. Translating it yields CATSRDIFTAGTASYEQYF.

The V gene is TRBV7-9, the J gene TRBJ1-2; 7 nucleotides align to TRBD1. The CDR3 consists of 14 residues. J was trimmed by 4 bases and V by 3 bases; bases with no gene match: 5. Per the germline V gene, CDR1 is SEHNR and CDR2 is FQNEAQ (reference sequence). CDR3 region: CASSFWDSFYGYTF. In nucleotides, the CDR3 is TGTGCCAGCAGCTTCTGGGACAGCTTCTATGGCTACACCTTC.

The J gene is TRBJ2-2, the V gene TRBV5-1; a possible D gene is TRBD1 (5 bases). The CDR3 has 16 amino acids. Germline CDR1 is SGHRS and CDR2 is YFSETQ. The germline V and J ends were trimmed by 3 bases and 6 bases, with 18 bases remaining between them. This chain's CDR3 is CASSSPSRAQAGELFF. In DNA form, the CDR3 reads TGCGCCAGCAGCTCGCCCTCCAGGGCCCAGGCCGGGGAGCTGTTTTTT.

CDR3 residues: CASGGGYGYTF. CDR3 nucleotide sequence: TGTGCCAGCGGTGGAGGATATGGCTACACCTTC. The chain employs TRBV28 and TRBJ1-2; D call uncertain. V lost 8 bases, J lost 5 bases, and 9 bases lay in between. The CDR3 length is 11 residues. Germline CDR1 MDHEN, CDR2 SYDVKM.

V and J are TRBV4-3 and TRBJ2-3; D possibly corresponds to TRBD1 (5 bases). V lost 0 bases, J lost 5 bases, and 6 bases lay in between. The CDR3 is made up of 13 amino acids. The germline V gene encodes CDR1 LGHNA and CDR2 YSLEER. CDR3 amino acids: CASSQETGDTQYF. CDR3 nucleotide sequence: TGCGCCAGCAGCCAAGAAACAGGAGATACGCAGTATTTT.

CDR3 DNA sequence: TGTGCCACCAGGCCAGCGGGAGTGGGCAATGAGCAGTTCTTC. This codes for CATRPAGVGNEQFF. The chain is built from TRBV15 and TRBJ2-1; 8 positions agree with TRBD2. Trimming cost V 6 bases and J 6 bases; bases outside gene matches: 7. The CDR3 spans 14 residues. CDR1 and CDR2 from the germline V gene are LNHNV and YYDKDF (reference sequence).

This rearrangement joins TRBV5-6 to TRBJ2-5; the D gene is possibly TRBD2 (6 bases). V lost 2 bases and J 2 bases, leaving 13 bases between the germline ends. The CDR3 has 15 residues. Per germline, CDR1 SGHDT and CDR2 YYEEEE. The CDR3 loop is CASSFPSALQETQYF. CDR3 bases: TGTGCCAGCAGCTTCCCTAGCGCGCTACAAGAGACCCAGTACTTC.

DNA for the CDR3: TGCGCCAGCAGCCCTTTACAGGGGGCGCTTGGGGCCAACGTCCTGACTTTC. Translated, it gives CASSPLQGALGANVLTF. The rearrangement links TRBV4-1 to TRBJ2-6; 9 positions agree with TRBD1. Germline CDR1 reads MGHRA; CDR2 reads YSYEKL. Losses at the gene ends were 4 bases for V and 3 bases for J; bases not matched to a gene: 7. The CDR3 has 17 amino acids.

This clone was seen a handful of times. The rearrangement joins TRBV19 to TRBJ1-2, with D maybe TRBD1 (6 bases). This CDR3 region has 11 residues. V lost 9 bases and J 5 bases, leaving 10 bases between the germline ends. CDR1 is LNHDA and CDR2 is SQIVND in the germline V gene (reference sequence). The CDR3 loop reads CASWTAYGYTF. CDR3 nucleotides: TGTGCCAGCTGGACAGCATATGGCTACACCTTC.